This T cell receptor beta chain was identified in a study of T cell repertoires in cytomegalovirus infection. V dropped 0 bases and J dropped 2; count of bases not matched to a gene: 9. Looked up from germline, CDR1 is LGHNA and CDR2 is YSLEER. The CDR3 is 18 residues long. The sample holds many counts of this clonotype. TCRdb re-analysed the reads in MiXCR, keeping a single row per CDR3 protein. The sample has hundreds of thousands of distinct CDR3 sequences, 9.6% seen once. This receptor was identified in a human donor in good health (CMV status not recorded). Some clones in this sample may be carry-over from other donors' samples. Sequenced: PBMCs. This chain joins TRBV4-3 and TRBJ2-1, with 8 positions matching TRBD2. Written as DNA, the CDR3 is TGCGCCAGCAGCCAAGATATCGGCGGGGGGAGGGCCTACAATGAGCAGTTCTTC. This translates into CASSQDIGGGRAYNEQFF.